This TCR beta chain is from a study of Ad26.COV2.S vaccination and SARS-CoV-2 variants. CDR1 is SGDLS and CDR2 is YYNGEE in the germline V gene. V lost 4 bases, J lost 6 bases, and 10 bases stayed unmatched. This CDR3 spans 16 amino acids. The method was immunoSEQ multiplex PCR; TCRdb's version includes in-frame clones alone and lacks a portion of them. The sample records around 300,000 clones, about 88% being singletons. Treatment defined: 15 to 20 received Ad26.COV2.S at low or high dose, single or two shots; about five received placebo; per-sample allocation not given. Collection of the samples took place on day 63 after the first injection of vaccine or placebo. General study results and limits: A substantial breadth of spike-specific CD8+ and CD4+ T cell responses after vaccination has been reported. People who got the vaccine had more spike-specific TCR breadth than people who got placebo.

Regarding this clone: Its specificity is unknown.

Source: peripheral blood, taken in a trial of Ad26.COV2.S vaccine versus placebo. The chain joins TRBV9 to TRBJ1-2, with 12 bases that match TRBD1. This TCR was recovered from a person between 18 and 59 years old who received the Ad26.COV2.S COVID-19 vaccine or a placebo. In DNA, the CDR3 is TGTGCCAGCAGCCGTACTTCCGGGACAGGGGGCGATGGCTACACCTTC. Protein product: CASSRTSGTGGDGYTF.